The 21 T cell receptor beta chains below were found in one sample sequenced in a study of cytomegalovirus exposure and HLA in healthy donors. Vbeta (60) and Jbeta (13) primers were used in the PCR. The assay was immunoSEQ multiplex PCR, and TCRdb's table has in-frame clones only and misses some. The repertoire includes 200,000 to 250,000 clones, around 80% of them detected once, and 4.5% to 6% sits in the top ten. Sequenced: PBMCs. Receptors originate from a woman aged 35 to 49 in good health and CMV-seropositive.

CDR3 residues: CASPMTSGIYNEQFF. DNA for the CDR3: TGTGCCAGCCCGATGACTAGCGGGATTTACAATGAGCAGTTCTTC. The chain recombines TRBV18 with TRBJ2-1; 11 nucleotides agree with TRBD2. Trimming removed 8 bases from V and 4 bases from J; junction bases left unmatched: 7. This CDR3 is built from 15 residues. Germline CDR1 reads KGHSH; CDR2 reads LQKENI.

V is TRBV4-3 and J is TRBJ2-3, with TRBD2 matching over 8 bases. This CDR3 spans 17 amino acids. The germline V gene encodes CDR1 LGHNA and CDR2 YSLEER. The V gene end was trimmed by 0 bases and the J gene end by 2 bases; junction bases not matched to a gene: 7. The CDR3 region is CASSQDQTSGLTDTQYF. The CDR3 bases are TGCGCCAGCAGCCAAGATCAAACTAGCGGCCTCACAGATACGCAGTATTTT.

This clone has more than one count but fewer than ten. The chain has TRBV18 and TRBJ2-1, with no clear D. CDR3 length: 15 amino acids. Trimming stripped 6 bases from V and 0 bases from J, with 12 bases between. In germline, CDR1 is KGHSH, CDR2 LQKENI. CDR3 sequence (DNA): TGTGCCAGCTCGGTAGTTGAAAGCTCCTACAATGAGCAGTTCTTC. Translation: CASSVVESSYNEQFF. Supplemented by reference TRBV18 and TRBJ2-1, the full variable domain reads NAGVMQNPRHLVRRRGQEARLRCSPMKGHSHVYWYRQLPEEGLKFMVYLQKENIIDESGMPKERFSAEFPKEGPSILRIQQVVRGDSAAYFCASSVVESSYNEQFFGPGTRLTVL.

The chain joins TRBV5-6 to TRBJ1-3; D is perhaps TRBD1 (6 bases). In germline, CDR1 is SGHDT, CDR2 YYEEEE. The CDR3 is 14 amino acids. V shed 4 bases and J shed 2 bases, with 10 bases lying between them. In DNA form, the CDR3 reads TGTGCCAGCAGCAAGGACAGAACTGGAAACACCATATATTTT. Residues: CASSKDRTGNTIYF.

The chain uses TRBV6-5 and TRBJ2-7, with D possibly TRBD2 on 5 matching bases. The CDR3 totals 16 residues. The ends were cut back, 2 bases at V and 7 bases at J, with 21 bases in the middle. Germline CDR1 is MNHEY and CDR2 is SVGAGI. Here the CDR3 reads CASSYPGWPLIREQYF. Here the CDR3 DNA reads TGTGCCAGCAGTTACCCGGGGTGGCCCCTTATTCGGGAGCAGTACTTC.

This clone was found a few times. The chain carries TRBV19 and TRBJ1-4; 8 bases are shared with TRBD1. V shed 3 bases and J 8 bases; nucleotides not matched to a gene: 8. Germline lookup yields CDR1 LNHDA and CDR2 SQIVND (reference sequence). The CDR3 runs 15 residues. The CDR3 loop reads CASSMDRDGVEKLFF. The CDR3, as DNA: TGTGCCAGTAGTATGGACAGGGACGGCGTCGAAAAACTGTTTTTT.

The V call is TRBV7-6, the J call TRBJ2-5; 7 nucleotides align to TRBD2. Germline values: CDR1 SGHVS, CDR2 FNYEAQ. This CDR3 region has 13 residues. Trimming at V came to 5 bases and at J to 2 bases, leaving 2 bases not matched to a gene. DNA for the CDR3: TGTGCCAGCAGCGCGGGACTACAAGAGACCCAGTACTTC. Its protein product is CASSAGLQETQYF. The full variable domain, completed using reference TRBV7-6 and TRBJ2-5, is GAGVSQSPRYKVTKRGQDVALRCDPISGHVSLYWYRQALGQGPEFLTYFNYEAQQDKSGLPNDRFSAERPEGSISTLTIQRTEQRDSAMYRCASSAGLQETQYFGPGTRLLVL.

This clone has just one count. The J gene is TRBJ2-1, the V gene TRBV30; 8 bases match TRBD2. The length of the CDR3 is 12 residues. Trimming cost V 7 bases and J 4 bases; bases outside gene matches: 3. The V gene's germline CDR1 is GTSNPN and CDR2 SVGIG (reference sequence). This chain's CDR3 is CASTGGYNEQFF. In DNA form, the CDR3 reads TGTGCCTCGACGGGGGGGTACAATGAGCAGTTCTTC.

The V and J genes are TRBV4-3 and TRBJ1-2; 9 bases map to TRBD1. V gave up 0 bases and J gave up 9 bases; unmatched junction bases: 14. The CDR3 runs 17 residues. The V gene's germline CDR1 is LGHNA and CDR2 YSLEER. The CDR3 is CASSQERLVTGGARYTF. For the CDR3, the DNA is TGCGCCAGCAGCCAAGAGCGCCTTGTTACAGGGGGCGCGCGCTACACCTTC.

A few counts support this clone. The chain employs TRBV4-3 and TRBJ1-2, with 12 bases lining up with TRBD1. This CDR3 is built from 16 residues. Per the germline V gene, CDR1 is LGHNA and CDR2 is YSLEER. Trimming took 2 bases from V and 8 from J; bases not matched to a gene: 9. The CDR3, as DNA: TGCGCCAGCAGCCAATCTGGGGGACAGGGGGCGGGGGGCTACACCTTC. Encoded protein: CASSQSGGQGAGGYTF.

This clone was counted once. The rearrangement links TRBV6-5 to TRBJ1-2; 10 bases fit TRBD1. Trimming removed 7 bases from V and 7 bases from J; junction bases left unmatched: 9. The CDR3 sequence is 14 residues long. CDR1 MNHEY and CDR2 SVGAGI come from the germline V gene. The CDR3, as DNA: TGTGCCAGCACACGGGGGGGACAGGGGCCTGGCTACACCTTC. This translates into CASTRGGQGPGYTF.

The genes are TRBV6-1 and TRBJ1-2; 9 nucleotides align to TRBD1. Germline-derived CDR1 and CDR2 are MNHNS and SASEGT. This CDR3 has 15 amino acids. V lost 0 bases and J lost 4; bases outside the gene matches: 3. The CDR3 protein is CASSEAGTGPYGYTF. CDR3 coding DNA: TGTGCCAGCAGTGAAGCCGGGACAGGGCCCTATGGCTACACCTTC.

The rearrangement joins TRBV30 to TRBJ1-1; D call uncertain. V dropped 0 bases and J dropped 5 bases, with 16 bases sitting between them. Germline CDR1 is GTSNPN and CDR2 is SVGIG (reference sequence). The CDR3 is 15 amino acids. For the CDR3, the DNA is TGTGCCTGGAGTGTAAGAGGGTCCCGTAGGACTGAAGCTTTCTTT. This encodes CAWSVRGSRRTEAFF.

The rearrangement links TRBV7-2 to TRBJ1-5; 7 nucleotides align to TRBD1. Looked up from germline, CDR1 is SGHTA and CDR2 is FQGNSA. V gave up 0 bases and J gave up 0 bases; unmatched junction bases: 2. This CDR3 is 16 amino acids long. CDR3 amino acids: CASSLASGGSNQPQHF. CDR3 DNA: TGTGCCAGCAGCTTAGCTTCAGGGGGTAGCAATCAGCCCCAGCATTTT.

The chain is built from TRBV7-2 and TRBJ2-1; the match to TRBD2 covers 7 bases. Trimming cost V 0 bases and J 6 bases; bases outside gene matches: 2. CDR3 length equals 14 residues. Germline V gene sequence: CDR1 SGHTA, CDR2 FQGNSA. The CDR3 protein is CASSLAGGLNEQFF. For the CDR3, the DNA is TGTGCCAGCAGCTTAGCGGGAGGGCTCAATGAGCAGTTCTTC.

Turning to this clone: This sample includes further DNA sequences coding for the same CDR3. The chain carries TRBV19 and TRBJ2-1, with 11 bases identical to TRBD2. The germline gives CDR1 LNHDA, CDR2 SQIVND (reference sequence). Germline trimming cut 8 bases from V and 5 bases from J; bases unmatched to any gene: 5. CDR3 length: 14 residues. CDR3 amino acids: CASSRLAGNNEQFF. Here the CDR3 DNA reads TGTGCCAGTTCTAGACTAGCGGGGAACAATGAGCAGTTCTTC. Supplemented by reference TRBV19 and TRBJ2-1, the full variable domain reads DGGITQSPKYLFRKEGQNVTLSCEQNLNHDAMYWYRQDPGQGLRLIYYSQIVNDFQKGDIAEGYSVSREKKESFPLTVTSAQKNPTAFYLCASSRLAGNNEQFFGPGTRLTVL.

The chain is built from TRBV11-2 and TRBJ2-7; no clear D. Germline CDR1 is SGHAT and CDR2 is FQNNGV. CDR3 size: 14 residues. V was cut by 4 bases and J by 1 base, with 11 bases left in between. The CDR3 sequence: CASSSGADSYEQYF. The CDR3 bases are TGTGCCAGCAGCTCCGGAGCAGATTCCTACGAGCAGTACTTC.

CDR3 loop: CAWRIWSTEAFF. The CDR3 DNA reads TGTGCCTGGAGGATCTGGAGCACTGAAGCTTTCTTT. The rearrangement joins TRBV30 to TRBJ1-1; D is uncertain. Germline-derived CDR1 and CDR2 are GTSNPN and SVGIG (reference sequence). This CDR3 has 12 amino acids. The V gene lost 3 bases and the J gene lost 4 bases, with 9 bases spanning the gap.

This chain uses TRBV9 with TRBJ2-3, with D possibly being TRBD2 (6 bases). V lost 3 bases and J lost 1, with 12 bases in between. This CDR3 contains 15 residues. Germline loops: CDR1 SGDLS, CDR2 YYNGEE. Here the CDR3 DNA reads TGTGCCAGCAGCGACGGGACTGAGGGCACAGATACGCAGTATTTT. Encoded protein: CASSDGTEGTDTQYF.

This chain links TRBV19 with TRBJ1-1; 12 positions agree with TRBD1. CDR3 size: 16 residues. CDR1 is LNHDA and CDR2 is SQIVND in the germline V gene (reference sequence). V lost 7 bases to trimming and J lost 3 bases; unmatched junction nucleotides: 9. The CDR3 protein is CASTRGTGGLDTEAFF. In nucleotides, the CDR3 is TGTGCCAGTACACGAGGGACAGGGGGCTTGGACACTGAAGCTTTCTTT.

The chain is built from TRBV5-1 and TRBJ2-5; 13 bases match TRBD2. The CDR3 is 17 amino acids. The germline CDR1 and CDR2 sequences are SGHRS and YFSETQ. After removal of 3 bases from V and 0 bases from J, the junction contained 5 bases not matched to a gene. This CDR3 reads CASSSLGLAGDQETQYF. CDR3 nucleotides: TGCGCCAGCAGCTCCCTTGGACTAGCGGGAGACCAAGAGACCCAGTACTTC. Based on the CDR3 plus reference TRBV5-1 and TRBJ2-5, the full variable domain is KAGVTQTPRYLIKTRGQQVTLSCSPISGHRSVSWYQQTPGQGLQFLFEYFSETQRNKGNFPGRFSGRQFSNSRSEMNVSTLELGDSALYLCASSSLGLAGDQETQYFGPGTRLLVL.